A single sample is the source of the 28 T cell receptor beta chains below, sequenced in a study of T cells in Graves' hyperthyroidism and ophthalmopathy. Template material for amplifying TCR beta CDR3 regions consisted of RNA transcripts. First-round RT-PCR with HTBI primers amplified the TCR CDR3 region. One entry per CDR3 protein, called by TCRdb with MiXCR from the multiplex PCR reads. This sample has hundreds of thousands of distinct CDR3 sequences, with about 15% found just once. Sequenced: blood. All receptors come from a woman aged 18-29 years with Graves' hyperthyroidism.

In its sample, this clonotype was seen many times. The chain has TRBV7-2 and TRBJ2-7; the D is unclear. CDR1 is SGHTA and CDR2 is FQGNSA in the germline V gene. This CDR3 has 14 amino acids. Trimming cost V 2 bases and J 1 base, with 9 bases left between them. The CDR3 nucleotides are TGTGCCAGCAGCTTACCAGTGAGATCCTACGAGCAGTACTTC. This sequence encodes CASSLPVRSYEQYF. The entire variable domain, with the rest obtained from reference TRBV7-2 and TRBJ2-7, is as follows: GAGVSQSPSNKVTEKGKDVELRCDPISGHTALYWYRQSLGQGLEFLIYFQGNSAPDKSGLPSDRFSAERTGGSVSTLTIQRTQQEDSAVYLCASSLPVRSYEQYFGPGTRLTVT.

This clonotype came up many times. At one end the junction does not follow the germline gene, possibly because of a read error. The chain carries TRBV20-1 and TRBJ2-1, with TRBD1 as a possible D gene (6 bases). The CDR3 sequence is 15 residues long. Germline CDR1 and CDR2: DFQATT and SNEGSKA (reference sequence). DNA for the CDR3: TGCAGTGCAAGAGACAGGATCAGCTCCTACAATGAGCAGTTCTTC. Its protein product is CSARDRISSYNEQFF.

V and J are TRBV6-2 or TRBV6-3 and TRBJ2-3, with TRBD2 matching over 9 bases. The CDR3 has 15 residues. With V trimmed by 5 bases and J by 5 bases, 8 bases remained unmatched. Germline CDR1 reads MNHEY; CDR2 reads SVGEGT. Written as DNA, the CDR3 is TGTGCCAGCAGTGACGGAGCGGGAGGCAAAGATACGCAGTATTTT. Translated: CASSDGAGGKDTQYF.

Ten or more counts support this clonotype. Germline is not matched at one junction end, which may reflect a read error. The rearrangement links TRBV7-9 to TRBJ1-4, with TRBD1 identical over 7 bases. This CDR3 region has 15 residues. CDR1 is SEHNR and CDR2 is FQNEAQ in the germline V gene (reference sequence). CDR3 bases: TGTGCCAGCAGCCGAAATGGTGACAGGGATGAAAAGCTGTTTTTT. Protein product: CASSRNGDRDEKLFF. Complete variable domain (other parts from reference TRBV7-9 and TRBJ1-4): DTGVSQNPRHKITKRGQNVTFRCDPISEHNRLYWYRQTLGQGPEFLTYFQNEAQLEKSRLLSDRFSAERPKGSFSTLEIQRTEQGDSAMYLCASSRNGDRDEKLFFGSGTQLSVL.

There are many counts of this clonotype. The chain uses TRBV29-1 and TRBJ2-1, with a weak D call TRBD1 (6 bases). Germline CDR1 and CDR2: SQVTM and ANQGSEA. The V end was cut by 7 bases, the J end by 0 bases, with 13 bases between. The CDR3 contains 14 residues. The CDR3 coding sequence is TGCAGCGCCAGGGGCCTCAGCTCCTACAATGAGCAGTTCTTC. Translation gives CSARGLSSYNEQFF.

This clonotype turned up a few times. This rearrangement joins TRBV5-4 to TRBJ2-5, with 9 nucleotides matching TRBD1. Germline CDR1 and CDR2: SGHNT and YYREEE (reference sequence). This CDR3 is 16 amino acids long. J was trimmed by 3 bases and V by 3 bases; bases with no gene match: 9. The chain's CDR3 is CASSSGTGRHEETQYF. The CDR3 DNA sequence: TGTGCCAGCAGCTCCGGGACAGGGAGACATGAAGAGACCCAGTACTTC.

This clonotype was detected ten times or more. The chain recombines TRBV28 with TRBJ1-5; 9 bases agree with TRBD1. Germline V gives CDR1 MDHEN, CDR2 SYDVKM. The trim removed 5 bases at V and 4 bases at J, leaving 12 bases unmatched. The CDR3 totals 17 residues. The CDR3 here is CASSGSGTGSRNQPQHF. In nucleotides, the CDR3 is TGTGCCAGCAGTGGGTCCGGGACAGGGTCGAGAAATCAGCCCCAGCATTTT.

This rearrangement joins TRBV3-1 to TRBJ2-1; perhaps D is TRBD1 or TRBD2 (5 bases each). Germline CDR1 is LGHDT and CDR2 is YNNKEL (reference sequence). The CDR3 spans 16 residues. V was trimmed by 4 bases and J by 9 bases, leaving 22 bases between them. CDR3: CASSPSEGPLQIEQFF. The DNA for the CDR3 is TGTGCCAGCAGCCCCTCCGAGGGGCCATTACAAATTGAGCAGTTCTTC.

This clonotype was detected only a few times. The genes are TRBV20-1 and TRBJ2-7, with D hard to call. Germline CDR1 reads DFQATT; CDR2 reads SNEGSKA (reference sequence). This CDR3 region has 16 residues. With 8 bases removed from V and 4 bases from J, the gap between germline ends came to 27 bases. In nucleotides, the CDR3 is TGCAGTTCACCTCCGACTGATCTCTCCTTACCTTACGAGCAGTACTTC. Amino acid sequence: CSSPPTDLSLPYEQYF.

This clonotype has ten or more counts. The chain has TRBV11-1 and TRBJ2-1, with 9 positions matching TRBD2. There are 18 residues in the CDR3. Losses at the gene ends were 5 bases for V and 5 bases for J; bases not matched to a gene: 16. From germline, CDR1 is SGHAT and CDR2 FQDESV (reference sequence). CDR3 sequence: CASSTPRLASGVDNEQFF. Written as DNA, the CDR3 is TGTGCCAGCAGCACTCCCCGGTTGGCTAGCGGGGTAGACAATGAGCAGTTCTTC.

The rearrangement links TRBV2 to TRBJ2-7; D might be TRBD2 (7 bases). Looked up from germline, CDR1 is SNHLY and CDR2 is FYNNEI. The CDR3 spans 16 residues. Trimming shortened V by 4 bases and J by 7 bases, and 23 bases separated the two germline ends. CDR3 residues: CASSADWGGASVEQYF. DNA for the CDR3: TGTGCCAGCAGTGCCGATTGGGGGGGGGCGTCAGTTGAGCAGTACTTC. Drawing the rest from reference TRBV2 and TRBJ2-7, the complete variable domain is EPEVTQTPSHQVTQMGQEVILRCVPISNHLYFYWYRQILGQKVEFLVSFYNNEISEKSEIFDDQFSVERPDGSNFTLKIRSTKLEDSAMYFCASSADWGGASVEQYFGPGTRLTVT.

This clonotype was recorded many times. The chain joins TRBV6-2 or TRBV6-3 to TRBJ2-1, with TRBD2 as a possible D gene (7 bases). The CDR3 runs to 15 residues. Germline lookup yields CDR1 MNHEY and CDR2 SVGEGT. V was trimmed by 2 bases and J by 4 bases, leaving 12 bases between them. The CDR3 bases are TGTGCCAGCAGTTACGGGGGGGCTGGGTACAATGAGCAGTTCTTC. It translates to CASSYGGAGYNEQFF.

The rearrangement joins TRBV12-3 or TRBV12-4 to TRBJ1-5; unclear D gene. The CDR3 is 14 residues long. V gave up 0 bases and J gave up 8 bases, with 11 bases separating them. CDR3 coding DNA: TGTGCCAGCAGTTTAGCCAGAGCCGCGGAGCCCCAGCATTTT. Protein sequence: CASSLARAAEPQHF.

This clonotype appeared many times. The chain has TRBV11-2 and TRBJ2-7, with D maybe TRBD2 (6 bases). The length of the CDR3 is 16 residues. V was shortened by 1 base and J by 2 bases, with 15 bases between the two germline ends. Germline V gives CDR1 SGHAT, CDR2 FQNNGV. The CDR3, as DNA: TGTGCCAGCAGCTTAGGACTCTGGGACTCTCCCTACGAGCAGTACTTC. Protein product: CASSLGLWDSPYEQYF.

In this sample, this clonotype turned up a few times. The chain employs TRBV7-3 and TRBJ2-4; D might be TRBD1 or TRBD2, each matching 6 bases. Trimming removed 5 bases from V and 5 bases from J, with 10 bases in between. Germline V gene sequence: CDR1 SGHTA, CDR2 FQGTGA. The CDR3 consists of 13 residues. The CDR3 DNA follows: TGTGCCAGCAGCGCGGGACACCAAAACATTCAGTACTTC. Translating gives CASSAGHQNIQYF. Variable domain in full (rest from reference TRBV7-3 and TRBJ2-4): GAGVSQTPSNKVTEKGKYVELRCDPISGHTALYWYRQSLGQGPEFLIYFQGTGAADDSGLPNDRFFAVRPEGSVSTLKIQRTERGDSAVYLCASSAGHQNIQYFGAGTRLSVL.

This clonotype was detected many times. The gene calls are TRBV11-2 and TRBJ2-5, with a weak D call TRBD1 (6 bases). This CDR3 comprises 15 residues. Germline V gives CDR1 SGHAT, CDR2 FQNNGV. Trimming stripped 5 bases from V and 5 bases from J, with 18 bases between. The CDR3 DNA sequence: TGTGCCAGCAGCCGAGGGACAACCCTCCGGGAGACCCAGTACTTC. The encoded protein is CASSRGTTLRETQYF.

This clonotype was counted a few times. The chain couples TRBV24-1 to TRBJ2-5, with 12 nucleotides matching TRBD1. The CDR3 has 18 residues. Germline V gives CDR1 KGHDR, CDR2 SFDVKD. The ends lost 3 bases at V and 4 bases at J; junction bases unmatched: 11. The CDR3 protein is CATSDEGTGGWSRETQYF. CDR3 sequence (DNA): TGTGCCACCAGTGATGAGGGGACAGGGGGCTGGAGTCGAGAGACCCAGTACTTC.

The rearrangement joins TRBV10-3 to TRBJ2-5; D possibly corresponds to TRBD1 (5 bases). Trimming removed 5 bases at V and 3 bases at J, with 10 bases between. The germline gives CDR1 ENHRY, CDR2 SYGVKD. The CDR3 loop spans 13 amino acids. CDR3 in amino acids: CAISYSREETQYF. In nucleotides, the CDR3 is TGTGCCATCAGTTACTCCAGGGAAGAGACCCAGTACTTC.

In this sample, this clonotype turned up many times. The chain has TRBV2 and TRBJ1-1; no definite D call. Trimming removed 4 bases at V and 1 base at J, with 13 bases between. The CDR3 has 15 residues. In germline, CDR1 is SNHLY, CDR2 FYNNEI. The chain's CDR3 is CASSVRQVGNTEAFF. CDR3 bases: TGTGCCAGCAGTGTCCGTCAGGTAGGGAACACTGAAGCTTTCTTT.

This clonotype showed up just once. The rearrangement links TRBV28 to TRBJ1-6; D might be TRBD1 (5 bases). Germline assignment: CDR1 MDHEN and CDR2 SYDVKM. The CDR3 has 17 residues. The germline V and J ends were trimmed by 10 bases and 10 bases, with 29 bases remaining between them. This CDR3 reads CATRLLGRGGSGSPLHF. The CDR3 bases are TGTGCCACACGGCTCTTGGGAAGGGGAGGTTCAGGATCACCCCTCCACTTT. Full variable domain (rest looked up from reference TRBV28 and TRBJ1-6): DVKVTQSSRYLVKRTGEKVFLECVQDMDHENMFWYRQDPGLGLRLIYFSYDVKMKEKGDIPEGYSVSREKKERFSLILESASTNQTSMYLCATRLLGRGGSGSPLHFGNGTRLTVT.

The sample holds many counts of this clonotype. The chain couples TRBV30 to TRBJ1-5, with D tentatively TRBD1 (6 bases). This CDR3 is built from 13 residues. CDR1 GTSNPN and CDR2 SVGIG come from the germline V gene (reference sequence). Trimming removed 2 bases at V and 5 bases at J, with 10 bases between. CDR3 coding DNA: TGTGCCTGGAGTAGGGACACACATCAGCCCCAGCATTTT. Protein: CAWSRDTHQPQHF.

This clonotype turned up a few times. The CDR3 sequence is CASSGGRVSNQPQHF. For the CDR3, the DNA is TGTGCCAGTAGTGGCGGCAGGGTCAGCAATCAGCCCCAGCATTTT. The chain employs TRBV19 and TRBJ1-5; TRBD1 might be the D (5 bases). The CDR3 covers 15 residues. The ends were cut back, 5 bases at V and 1 base at J, with 12 bases in the middle. Per the germline V gene, CDR1 is LNHDA and CDR2 is SQIVND (reference sequence).

The V call is TRBV15, the J call TRBJ2-2, with TRBD2 matching 8 bases. The germline V gene has CDR1 LNHNV and CDR2 YYDKDF (reference sequence). The CDR3 totals 17 residues. The ends lost 2 bases at V and 7 bases at J; junction bases unmatched: 12. CDR3 in amino acids: CATSRFLSGGPIGELFF. For the CDR3, the DNA is TGTGCCACCAGCAGATTTTTGTCGGGAGGGCCCATCGGGGAGCTGTTTTTT.

To note about this clonotype: Given the absence of the conserved phenylalanine or tryptophan at the CDR3 end, a read error is likely. The genes are TRBV7-3 and TRBJ2-1; D is possibly TRBD1 (6 bases). CDR3 size: 13 residues. Germline CDR1 reads SGHTA; CDR2 reads FQGTGA. The V and J ends lost 5 bases and 8 bases respectively, with 13 bases between them. The CDR3 protein is CASSPDYRDEQFL. Here the CDR3 DNA reads TGTGCCAGCAGCCCCGACTACAGGGATGAGCAGTTCCTC.

The DNA of the CDR3 is TGTGCCAGCAGCTCTCTGGCAGCGGGAGGCAATGAGCAGTACTTC. It encodes CASSSLAAGGNEQYF. The V gene is TRBV5-6, the J gene TRBJ2-1, with 9 bases that match TRBD2. The DNA end is a closer match to TRBJ2-7, so the J assignment may be wrong. The CDR3 runs 15 residues. The V gene's germline CDR1 is SGHDT and CDR2 YYEEEE.

About this clonotype itself: Being one base from a much bigger clone, this may be a read error. The rearrangement links TRBV28 to TRBJ2-1; D unresolved. CDR1 is MDHEN, CDR2 SYDVKM, per germline. The CDR3 loop spans 11 amino acids. The chain's CDR3 is CVSSFKREQFF. The CDR3 nucleotides are TGTGTCAGCAGTTTTAAGCGAGAGCAGTTCTTC.

This clonotype was recorded at least ten times. The chain carries TRBV3-1 and TRBJ2-7; D is ambiguous. Germline-derived CDR1 and CDR2 are LGHDT and YNNKEL (reference sequence). CDR3 length: 13 amino acids. Between the trimmed V and J ends, which lost 1 base and 7 bases, there was a span of 11 bases. The CDR3 loop is CASSQASSSEQYF. In DNA, the CDR3 is TGTGCCAGCAGCCAAGCCTCCTCCAGTGAGCAGTACTTC.

The table lists this clonotype with a few counts. The chain is built from TRBV2 and TRBJ2-7; 8 positions match TRBD1. The V and J ends lost 6 bases and 2 bases, in that order; junction bases with no gene match: 12. The CDR3 spans 16 residues. Germline V gene lookup returns CDR1 SNHLY and CDR2 FYNNEI. The CDR3 DNA reads as TGTGCCAGCAGAGCACTTTGGACAGGGCAAACCTACGAGCAGTACTTC. Protein sequence: CASRALWTGQTYEQYF.